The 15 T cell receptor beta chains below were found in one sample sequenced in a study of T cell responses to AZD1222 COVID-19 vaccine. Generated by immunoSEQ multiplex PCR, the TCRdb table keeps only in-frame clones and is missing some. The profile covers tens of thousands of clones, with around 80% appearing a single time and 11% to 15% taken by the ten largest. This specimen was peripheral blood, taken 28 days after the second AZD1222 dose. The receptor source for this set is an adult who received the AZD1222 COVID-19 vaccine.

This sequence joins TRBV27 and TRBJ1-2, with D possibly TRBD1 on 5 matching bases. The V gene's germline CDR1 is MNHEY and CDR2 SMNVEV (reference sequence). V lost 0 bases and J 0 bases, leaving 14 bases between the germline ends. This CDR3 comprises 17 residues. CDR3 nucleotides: TGTGCCAGCAGTTTATCGGCAGGGTATCTAGCTAACTATGGCTACACCTTC. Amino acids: CASSLSAGYLANYGYTF.

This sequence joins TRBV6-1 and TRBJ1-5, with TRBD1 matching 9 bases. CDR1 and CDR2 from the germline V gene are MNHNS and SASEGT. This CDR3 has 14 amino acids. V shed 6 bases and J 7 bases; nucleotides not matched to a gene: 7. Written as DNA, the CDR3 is TGTGCCAGCAGCCTCGGACAGGGGAGCCAGCCCCAGCATTTT. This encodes CASSLGQGSQPQHF.

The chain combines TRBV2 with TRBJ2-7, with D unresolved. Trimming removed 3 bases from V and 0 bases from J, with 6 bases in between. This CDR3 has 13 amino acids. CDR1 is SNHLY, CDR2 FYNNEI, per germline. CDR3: CASSDTFSYEQYF. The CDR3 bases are TGTGCCAGCAGTGATACATTCTCCTACGAGCAGTACTTC.

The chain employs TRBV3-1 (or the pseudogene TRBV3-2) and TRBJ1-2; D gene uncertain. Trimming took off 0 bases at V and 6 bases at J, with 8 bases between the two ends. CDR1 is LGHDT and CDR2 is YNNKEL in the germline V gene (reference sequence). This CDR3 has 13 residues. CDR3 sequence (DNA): TGTGCCAGCAGCCAAGAAGGGCCTAATGGCTACACCTTC. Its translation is CASSQEGPNGYTF.

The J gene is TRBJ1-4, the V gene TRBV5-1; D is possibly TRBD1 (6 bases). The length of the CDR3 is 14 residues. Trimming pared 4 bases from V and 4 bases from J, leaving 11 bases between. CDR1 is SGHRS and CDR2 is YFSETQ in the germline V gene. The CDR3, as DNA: TGCGCCAGCAGCAAGGGACAACTTAATGAAAAACTGTTTTTT. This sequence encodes CASSKGQLNEKLFF.

CDR3 residues: CAWSPQGDTIYF. The CDR3 DNA sequence: TGTGCCTGGAGCCCACAGGGGGACACCATATATTTT. The V call is TRBV30, the J call TRBJ1-3; 8 bases match TRBD1. The CDR3 runs 12 residues. From germline, CDR1 is GTSNPN and CDR2 SVGIG (reference sequence). V lost 3 bases and J lost 8; bases outside the gene matches: 3. The full variable domain, its missing parts supplied by reference TRBV30 and TRBJ1-3, is SQTIHQWPATLVQPVGSPLSLECTVEGTSNPNLYWYRQAAGRGLQLLFYSVGIGQISSEVPQNLSASRPQDRQFILSSKKLLLSDSGFYLCAWSPQGDTIYFGEGSWLTVV.

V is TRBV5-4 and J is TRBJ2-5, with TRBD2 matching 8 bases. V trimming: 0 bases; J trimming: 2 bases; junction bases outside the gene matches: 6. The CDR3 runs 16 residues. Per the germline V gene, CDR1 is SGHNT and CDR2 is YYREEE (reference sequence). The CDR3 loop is CASSLAFSSGQETQYF. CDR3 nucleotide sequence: TGTGCCAGCAGCTTGGCCTTTTCTAGCGGGCAAGAGACCCAGTACTTC.

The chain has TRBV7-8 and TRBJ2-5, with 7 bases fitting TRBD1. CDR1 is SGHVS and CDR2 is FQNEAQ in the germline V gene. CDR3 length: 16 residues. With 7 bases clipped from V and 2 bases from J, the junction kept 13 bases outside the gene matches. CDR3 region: CASTRTGAGPQETQYF. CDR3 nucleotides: TGTGCCAGCACCCGAACAGGGGCCGGCCCTCAAGAGACCCAGTACTTC.

The CDR3 here is CASSVRGTGPEKLFF. CDR3 DNA: TGTGCCAGCAGCGTTAGAGGGACAGGGCCTGAAAAACTGTTTTTT. The V gene is TRBV9, the J gene TRBJ1-4; TRBD1 agrees at 9 bases. After removal of 2 bases from V and 7 bases from J, the junction contained 6 bases not matched to a gene. There are 15 residues in the CDR3. The germline gives CDR1 SGDLS, CDR2 YYNGEE.

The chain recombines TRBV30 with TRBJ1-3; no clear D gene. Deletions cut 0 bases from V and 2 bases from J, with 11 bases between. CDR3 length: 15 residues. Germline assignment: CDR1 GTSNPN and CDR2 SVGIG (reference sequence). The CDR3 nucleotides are TGTGCCTGGAGTGTACGGGCGGCCACTGGAAACACCATATATTTT. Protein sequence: CAWSVRAATGNTIYF.

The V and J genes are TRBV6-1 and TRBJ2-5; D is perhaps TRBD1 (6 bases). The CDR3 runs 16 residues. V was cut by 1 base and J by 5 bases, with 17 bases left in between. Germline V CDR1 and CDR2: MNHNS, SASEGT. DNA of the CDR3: TGTGCCAGCAGTGAAGTGTGGTGGGGGCCAGGGGAGACCCAGTACTTC. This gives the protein CASSEVWWGPGETQYF.

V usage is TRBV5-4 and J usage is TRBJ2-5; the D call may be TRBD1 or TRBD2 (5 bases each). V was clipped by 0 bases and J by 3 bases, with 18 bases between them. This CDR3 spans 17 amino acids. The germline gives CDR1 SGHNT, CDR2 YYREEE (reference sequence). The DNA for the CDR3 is TGTGCCAGCAGCTTGGTTTGGGGACCGAAGAGTAAAGAGACCCAGTACTTC. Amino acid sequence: CASSLVWGPKSKETQYF.

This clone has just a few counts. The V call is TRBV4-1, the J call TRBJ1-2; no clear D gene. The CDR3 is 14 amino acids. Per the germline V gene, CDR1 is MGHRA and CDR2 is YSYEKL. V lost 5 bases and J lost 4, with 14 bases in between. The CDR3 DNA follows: TGCGCCAGCAGCTCCCCCGGCCAGGCCTATGGCTACACCTTC. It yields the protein CASSSPGQAYGYTF.

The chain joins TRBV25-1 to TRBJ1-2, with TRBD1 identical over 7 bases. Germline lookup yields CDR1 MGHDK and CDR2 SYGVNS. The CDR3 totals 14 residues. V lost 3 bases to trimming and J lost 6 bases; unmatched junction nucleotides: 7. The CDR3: CASSDVVQGNGYTF. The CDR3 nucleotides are TGTGCCAGCAGTGATGTTGTACAGGGGAATGGCTACACCTTC.

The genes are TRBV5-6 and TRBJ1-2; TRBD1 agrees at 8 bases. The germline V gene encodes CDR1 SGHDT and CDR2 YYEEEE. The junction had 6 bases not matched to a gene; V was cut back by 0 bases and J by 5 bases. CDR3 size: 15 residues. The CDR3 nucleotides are TGTGCCAGCAGCTTGGGACAGGGGAACAGGTATGGCTACACCTTC. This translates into CASSLGQGNRYGYTF.